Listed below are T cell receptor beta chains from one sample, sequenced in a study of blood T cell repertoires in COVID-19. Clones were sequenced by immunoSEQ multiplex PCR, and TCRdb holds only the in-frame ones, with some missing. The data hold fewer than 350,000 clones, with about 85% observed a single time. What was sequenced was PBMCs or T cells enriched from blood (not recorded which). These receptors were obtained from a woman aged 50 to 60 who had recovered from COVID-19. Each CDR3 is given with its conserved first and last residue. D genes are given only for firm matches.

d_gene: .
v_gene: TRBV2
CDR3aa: CASSRRTSTDTQYF

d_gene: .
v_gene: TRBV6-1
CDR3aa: CASSEVITSGGYTF

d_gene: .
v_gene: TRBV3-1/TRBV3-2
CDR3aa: CASSARQRRNTEAFF

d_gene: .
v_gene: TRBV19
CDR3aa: CASSMSGAYEQYF

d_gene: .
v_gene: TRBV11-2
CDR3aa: CASSLGRGNQPQHF

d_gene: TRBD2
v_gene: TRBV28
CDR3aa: CASSTLAGVGDTQYF

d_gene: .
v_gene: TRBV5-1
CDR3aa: CASSFEGIMNTEAFF

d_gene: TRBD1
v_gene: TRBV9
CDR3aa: CASSPSGRGRETQYF

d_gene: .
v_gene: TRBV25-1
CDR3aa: CDSRERSGNTIYF

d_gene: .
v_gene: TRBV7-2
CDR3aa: CASSVDSASGNTIYF

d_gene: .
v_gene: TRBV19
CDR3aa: CASSITGTGYTF

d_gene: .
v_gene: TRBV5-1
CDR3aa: CASRIVAEGYGYTF

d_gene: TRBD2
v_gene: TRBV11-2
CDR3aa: CASSSEPTSGLFGRTGELFF

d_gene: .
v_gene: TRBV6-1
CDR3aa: CASSEWYRSSYNEQFF

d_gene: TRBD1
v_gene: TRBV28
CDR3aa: CASRVRDRVRSPLHF

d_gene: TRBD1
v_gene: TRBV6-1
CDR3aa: CASSGGQGAFVSGYTF

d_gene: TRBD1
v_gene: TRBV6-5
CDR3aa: CASSFGTVTDTQYF

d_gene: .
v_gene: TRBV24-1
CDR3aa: CATSDPDSRETQYF

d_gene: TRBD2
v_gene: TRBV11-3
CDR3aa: CASSSRTSGKQFF

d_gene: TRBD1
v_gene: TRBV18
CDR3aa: CASSLRQGDGYTF

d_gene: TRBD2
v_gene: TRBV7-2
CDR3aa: CASSLGTSGNEQFF

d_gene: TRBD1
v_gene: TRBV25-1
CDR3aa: CASSDPGQANTGELFF

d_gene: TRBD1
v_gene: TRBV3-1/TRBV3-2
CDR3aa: CASSRAGQGLEAFF

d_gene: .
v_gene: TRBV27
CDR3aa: CASKSGLAFNSPLHF

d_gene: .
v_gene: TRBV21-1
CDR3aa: CASSPRTGGSNQPQHF

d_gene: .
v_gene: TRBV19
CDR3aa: CASSIRLEWSTDTQYF

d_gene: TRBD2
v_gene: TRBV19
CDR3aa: CASGGGLAVSDTQYF

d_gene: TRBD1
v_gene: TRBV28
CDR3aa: CASHRGTYEQYF

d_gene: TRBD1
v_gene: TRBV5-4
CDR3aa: CASSVDRVNTEAFF

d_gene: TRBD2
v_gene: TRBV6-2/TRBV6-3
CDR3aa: CASSPPSGGADYEQYF

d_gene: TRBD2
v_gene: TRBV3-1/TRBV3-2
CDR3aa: CASSQLAGGFGTQYF

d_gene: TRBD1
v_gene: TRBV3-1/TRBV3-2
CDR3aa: CASSQSGTGTYEQYF

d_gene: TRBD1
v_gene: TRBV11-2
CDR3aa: CASSVDRNNQPQHF

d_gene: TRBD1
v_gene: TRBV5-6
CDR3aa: CASSLNPGQGNYGYTF

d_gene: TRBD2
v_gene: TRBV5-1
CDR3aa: CASSLGLSSGGSDTQYF

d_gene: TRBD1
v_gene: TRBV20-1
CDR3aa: CSARTGGGYTF

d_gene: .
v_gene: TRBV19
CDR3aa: CASMGGSHSYNEQFF

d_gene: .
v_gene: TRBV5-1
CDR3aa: CASPLFDQPQHF

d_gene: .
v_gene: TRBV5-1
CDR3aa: CASSVLDTDYGYTF

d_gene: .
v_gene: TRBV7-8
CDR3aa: CASSSTSGLSTDTQYF

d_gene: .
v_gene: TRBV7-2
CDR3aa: CASSRQGRTQPQHF

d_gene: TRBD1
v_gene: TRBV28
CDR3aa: CATPGQGPNYGYTF

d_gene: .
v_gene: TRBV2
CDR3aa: CASSFGGGNSGNTIYF

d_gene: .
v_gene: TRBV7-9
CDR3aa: CASSLALNEKLFF

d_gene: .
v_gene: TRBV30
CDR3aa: CAWSGLYYEQYF